The 29 T cell receptor beta chains below were found in one sample sequenced in a study of CD8 T cells in ankylosing spondylitis. From the 5' RACE reads, TCRdb called clonotypes with MiXCR, one entry per CDR3 protein. The sample yields more than 100,000 distinct CDR3 sequences, about 10% seen once. The specimen sequenced was blood, either unsorted or a sorted T cell fraction (not recorded which). The receptor source for this set is a female donor with ankylosing spondylitis or in good health (not recorded which).

Ten or more counts support this clonotype. The CDR3 reads CASSFRGTDRGEKLFF. CDR3 in DNA: TGTGCCAGCAGTTTTCGCGGGACAGACCGCGGGGAAAAACTGTTTTTT. The chain combines TRBV28 with TRBJ1-4, with 7 bases identical to TRBD1. Germline trimming cut 3 bases from V and 8 bases from J; bases unmatched to any gene: 12. This CDR3 has 16 residues. Germline V gene lookup returns CDR1 MDHEN and CDR2 SYDVKM. Full variable domain (rest looked up from reference TRBV28 and TRBJ1-4): DVKVTQSSRYLVKRTGEKVFLECVQDMDHENMFWYRQDPGLGLRLIYFSYDVKMKEKGDIPEGYSVSREKKERFSLILESASTNQTSMYLCASSFRGTDRGEKLFFGSGTQLSVL.

The sample holds many counts of this clonotype. This rearrangement joins TRBV13 to TRBJ1-1; possibly TRBD1 for D (5 bases). The CDR3 consists of 15 residues. V lost 5 bases, J lost 3 bases, and 16 bases lay in between. Germline V lookup: CDR1 PRHDT, CDR2 FYEKMQ (reference sequence). CDR3 protein: CASSGLTGEDTEAFF. The DNA for the CDR3 is TGTGCCAGCAGCGGCTTGACGGGGGAGGACACTGAAGCTTTCTTT.

At least ten counts were recorded for this clonotype. This sequence joins TRBV29-1 and TRBJ2-1; no definite D call. This CDR3 is built from 13 residues. V lost 4 bases, J lost 2 bases, and 9 bases lay in between. In germline, CDR1 is SQVTM, CDR2 ANQGSEA. CDR3: CSVASPTYNEQFF. The CDR3 nucleotides read TGCAGCGTTGCTTCACCAACCTACAATGAGCAGTTCTTC.

Of note for this clonotype: This may come from a read error, since a much larger clone is one base off. V and J are TRBV28 and TRBJ1-2; D not resolved. CDR3 length equals 11 residues. Per germline, CDR1 MDHEN and CDR2 SYDVKM. CDR3 bases: TGTGCCAGCAGGAAAGACTATGGCGACACCTTC. The encoded protein is CASRKDYGDTF.

Ten or more counts support this clonotype. DNA of the CDR3: TGTGCCAGCAGCCAAGAAGCTTCTACGCCTGGGATCGGGGAGCTGTTTTTT. It yields the protein CASSQEASTPGIGELFF. The genes are TRBV4-2 and TRBJ2-2; no clear D gene. Trimming shortened V by 0 bases and J by 7 bases, and 18 bases separated the two germline ends. The length of the CDR3 is 17 residues. Germline assignment: CDR1 LGHNA and CDR2 YNFKEQ.

At least ten counts were recorded for this clonotype. The chain recombines TRBV5-1 with TRBJ2-7; D not certain. Per the germline V gene, CDR1 is SGHRS and CDR2 is YFSETQ. Trimming shortened V by 0 bases and J by 0 bases, and 10 bases separated the two germline ends. This CDR3 is 15 amino acids long. CDR3: CASSLGGWSSYEQYF. The CDR3 bases are TGCGCCAGCAGCTTGGGAGGCTGGAGCTCCTACGAGCAGTACTTC. Supplemented by reference TRBV5-1 and TRBJ2-7, the full variable domain reads KAGVTQTPRYLIKTRGQQVTLSCSPISGHRSVSWYQQTPGQGLQFLFEYFSETQRNKGNFPGRFSGRQFSNSRSEMNVSTLELGDSALYLCASSLGGWSSYEQYFGPGTRLTVT.

This clonotype was detected ten times or more. The chain combines TRBV7-2 with TRBJ2-5, with D perhaps TRBD2 (5 bases). V was pared by 2 bases and J by 5 bases, with 21 bases between. This CDR3 has 17 amino acids. CDR1 is SGHTA, CDR2 FQGNSA, per germline. The CDR3 bases are TGTGCCAGCAGCTTACGTACTAGTCCCCCTAGTTGGGAGACCCAGTACTTC. Translation gives CASSLRTSPPSWETQYF.

This clonotype was detected ten times or more. The chain uses TRBV20-1 and TRBJ2-7, with 7 positions matching TRBD2. Germline CDR1 and CDR2: DFQATT and SNEGSKA (reference sequence). The CDR3 extends over 13 amino acids. Trimming at V came to 6 bases and at J to 4 bases, leaving 9 bases not matched to a gene. Here the CDR3 DNA reads TGCAGTGCGGGGGGGGAGAGTGGGTACGAGCAGTACTTC. Amino acids: CSAGGESGYEQYF.

This clonotype was detected many times. The chain carries TRBV14 and TRBJ2-3, with D unresolved. Trimming stripped 0 bases from V and 2 bases from J, with 12 bases between. CDR1 and CDR2 (germline): SGHDN, FVKESK. The CDR3 totals 16 residues. CDR3 amino acids: CASSQDLETDTDTQYF. The CDR3 nucleotides read TGTGCCAGCAGCCAAGATTTGGAGACTGACACAGATACGCAGTATTTT. Drawing the rest from reference TRBV14 and TRBJ2-3, the complete variable domain is EAGVTQFPSHSVIEKGQTVTLRCDPISGHDNLYWYRRVMGKEIKFLLHFVKESKQDESGMPNNRFLAERTGGTYSTLKVQPAELEDSGVYFCASSQDLETDTDTQYFGPGTRLTVL.

This clonotype occurred many times. This sequence joins TRBV11-2 and TRBJ1-1; D gene ambiguous. This CDR3 comprises 14 residues. The V gene's germline CDR1 is SGHAT and CDR2 FQNNGV. V lost 4 bases and J lost 0, with 9 bases in between. The CDR3 loop reads CASSSTRMNTEAFF. CDR3 DNA: TGTGCCAGCAGCTCTACAAGAATGAACACTGAAGCTTTCTTT.

The chain uses TRBV7-6 and TRBJ1-1, with D unclear. With 4 bases removed from V and 5 bases from J, the gap between germline ends came to 14 bases. The CDR3 length is 14 residues. Germline CDR1 and CDR2: SGHVS and FNYEAQ. The CDR3 is CASSSRVGGTEAFF. CDR3 in DNA: TGTGCCAGCAGCTCACGGGTGGGAGGAACTGAAGCTTTCTTT.

This clonotype was seen repeatedly, ten times or more. This chain uses TRBV29-1 with TRBJ2-3, with 7 bases fitting TRBD1. V shed 3 bases, J shed 6 bases, and the junction held 6 bases outside the gene matches. There are 13 residues in the CDR3. Germline CDR1 SQVTM, CDR2 ANQGSEA. The CDR3 DNA reads TGCAGCGTTGATCAAGGGGGCCTGGATACGCAGTATTTT. Protein sequence: CSVDQGGLDTQYF.

The chain has TRBV6-2 or TRBV6-3 and TRBJ1-2; perhaps TRBD1 as D (6 bases). CDR1 MNHEY and CDR2 SVGEGT come from the germline V gene. Trimming pared 8 bases from V and 6 bases from J, leaving 16 bases between. CDR3 length equals 13 residues. CDR3 residues: CASAFAGADGYTF. CDR3 nucleotide sequence: TGTGCCAGCGCCTTTGCGGGGGCTGATGGCTACACCTTC.

This clonotype was counted at least ten times. The chain has TRBV20-1 and TRBJ2-7; 8 bases are shared with TRBD1. The junction had 10 bases not matched to a gene; V was cut back by 3 bases and J by 3 bases. This CDR3 spans 15 amino acids. Germline CDR1 reads DFQATT; CDR2 reads SNEGSKA (reference sequence). The CDR3 DNA is TGCAGTGCTAGTCCGACCGGGACAGGTGGCTACGAGCAGTACTTC. Translating it yields CSASPTGTGGYEQYF.

This clonotype was seen repeatedly, ten times or more. The V gene is TRBV12-3 or TRBV12-4, the J gene TRBJ1-6, with a possible D match to TRBD1 (6 bases). CDR3 length equals 11 residues. V lost 6 bases and J lost 11, with 8 bases in between. The CDR3 loop reads CASSTGPPLHF. The CDR3 bases are TGTGCCAGCAGCACAGGGCCACCCCTCCACTTT.

In this sample, this clonotype turned up many times. The chain employs TRBV7-9 and TRBJ2-1; 13 bases are a match to TRBD2. The V gene end was trimmed by 1 base and the J gene end by 2 bases; junction bases not matched to a gene: 2. Germline-derived CDR1 and CDR2 are SEHNR and FQNEAQ (reference sequence). This CDR3 spans 17 amino acids. Here the CDR3 DNA reads TGTGCCAGCAGCTTAGACGGACTAGCGGGGGCCTACAATGAGCAGTTCTTC. Its translation is CASSLDGLAGAYNEQFF.

The chain has TRBV20-1 and TRBJ2-3, with a tentative D call TRBD1 (5 bases). The V end was cut by 4 bases, the J end by 5 bases, with 13 bases between. There are 13 residues in the CDR3. Germline V gene sequence: CDR1 DFQATT, CDR2 SNEGSKA (reference sequence). The CDR3 reads CSAMDEDKDTQYF. The CDR3 nucleotides are TGCAGTGCTATGGACGAGGACAAAGATACGCAGTATTTT.

This clonotype was seen many times. The chain joins TRBV28 to TRBJ2-2; 9 bases fit TRBD2. V lost 2 bases and J lost 4; bases outside the gene matches: 2. CDR3 length equals 15 residues. Germline assignment: CDR1 MDHEN and CDR2 SYDVKM. This CDR3 is CASSLGAGGTGELFF. Here the CDR3 DNA reads TGTGCCAGCAGTTTAGGAGCGGGGGGCACCGGGGAGCTGTTTTTT.

This clonotype was detected ten times or more. The CDR3 is CATSMYRTEAFF. CDR3 in DNA: TGTGCCACCAGCATGTACAGGACTGAAGCTTTCTTT. The V and J genes are TRBV15 and TRBJ1-1, with a tentative D call TRBD1 (5 bases). The CDR3 runs 12 residues. V was pared by 4 bases and J by 5 bases, with 8 bases between. Germline V gene lookup returns CDR1 LNHNV and CDR2 YYDKDF (reference sequence).

This sequence joins TRBV24-1 and TRBJ1-5; no firm D call. Germline V gene sequence: CDR1 KGHDR, CDR2 SFDVKD. This CDR3 comprises 13 residues. The V and J ends lost 3 bases and 2 bases respectively, with 4 bases between them. CDR3 sequence: CATSDGGNQPQHF. CDR3 nucleotides: TGTGCCACCAGTGATGGGGGCAATCAGCCCCAGCATTTT.

In the case of this clonotype: A much bigger clone sits one base away, suggesting this may be a read error. J is TRBJ2-5 and V is TRBV20-1, with 9 nucleotides matching TRBD2. This CDR3 is 13 amino acids long. Germline CDR1 reads DFQATT; CDR2 reads SNEGSKA (reference sequence). CDR3 sequence reads: CNARLADGGTQYF. DNA of the CDR3: TGCAATGCTCGACTAGCGGACGGGGGGACCCAGTACTTC.

The chain uses TRBV29-1 and TRBJ2-7; D ambiguous. The CDR3 is 11 residues long. Trimming stripped 4 bases from V and 5 bases from J, with 9 bases between. Germline V gene data show CDR1 as SQVTM and CDR2 as ANQGSEA. The CDR3, as DNA: TGCAGCGTTGCCCGGGCCCACGAGCAGTACTTC. Protein: CSVARAHEQYF.

Ten or more counts support this clonotype. The V gene is TRBV25-1, the J gene TRBJ1-1; maybe TRBD1 (6 bases). There are 15 residues in the CDR3. CDR1 and CDR2 from the germline V gene are MGHDK and SYGVNS. Trimming took off 4 bases at V and 4 bases at J, with 16 bases between the two ends. As DNA, the CDR3 is TGTGCCAGCAGTGGGAACTACAGGGAGGGCACTGAAGCTTTCTTT. Protein: CASSGNYREGTEAFF. The full variable domain, in which reference TRBV25-1 and TRBJ1-1 provide the parts outside the CDR3, is EADIYQTPRYLVIGTGKKITLECSQTMGHDKMYWYQQDPGMELHLIHYSYGVNSTEKGDLSSESTVSRIRTEHFPLTLESARPSHTSQYLCASSGNYREGTEAFFGQGTRLTVV.

On this clonotype: A read error may be the cause here, since a much bigger clone is one base away. The chain employs TRBV6-5 and TRBJ1-2; tentatively, D is TRBD1 (6 bases). The CDR3 extends over 13 amino acids. Germline CDR1 reads MNHEY; CDR2 reads SVGAGI. The CDR3: CASSYFATGGYIF. CDR3 DNA: TGTGCCAGCAGTTACTTTGCGACAGGAGGCTACATCTTC.

This clonotype appeared many times. This chain links TRBV5-1 with TRBJ2-2; a weak D match, TRBD1 (6 bases). The CDR3 runs 14 residues. The germline V and J ends were trimmed by 1 base and 4 bases, with 8 bases remaining between them. Germline loops: CDR1 SGHRS, CDR2 YFSETQ. CDR3 nucleotides: TGCGCCAGCAGCTTGCAGGGGAGCACCGGGGAGCTGTTTTTT. The encoded protein is CASSLQGSTGELFF. The whole variable domain, remainder taken from reference TRBV5-1 and TRBJ2-2, is KAGVTQTPRYLIKTRGQQVTLSCSPISGHRSVSWYQQTPGQGLQFLFEYFSETQRNKGNFPGRFSGRQFSNSRSEMNVSTLELGDSALYLCASSLQGSTGELFFGEGSRLTVL.

This clonotype appeared many times. The chain combines TRBV29-1 with TRBJ1-1, with TRBD1 as a possible D gene (5 bases). Germline V lookup: CDR1 SQVTM, CDR2 ANQGSEA. This CDR3 region has 13 residues. The germline V and J ends were trimmed by 6 bases and 0 bases, with 11 bases remaining between them. In DNA form, the CDR3 reads TGCAGCGTCAGCGGACACTTGAACACTGAAGCTTTCTTT. Translation gives CSVSGHLNTEAFF.

The sample holds a few counts of this clonotype. V usage is TRBV25-1 and J usage is TRBJ2-7; the D is unclear. The CDR3 extends over 14 amino acids. Trimming stripped 5 bases from V and 9 bases from J, with 20 bases between. Germline CDR1 reads MGHDK; CDR2 reads SYGVNS. Written as DNA, the CDR3 is TGTGCCAGCAGTCCCCCGACCGGAAGGTTGGCGCAGTACTTC. This sequence encodes CASSPPTGRLAQYF.

V usage is TRBV7-3 and J usage is TRBJ2-2, with D maybe TRBD2 (6 bases). Germline lookup yields CDR1 SGHTA and CDR2 FQGTGA. There are 14 residues in the CDR3. The V end was cut by 4 bases, the J end by 7 bases, with 13 bases between. CDR3 sequence (DNA): TGTGCCAGCAGCTCAAGACTAGTGAACGGGGAGCTGTTTTTT. As protein: CASSSRLVNGELFF.

Many counts were recorded for this clonotype. J is TRBJ1-4 and V is TRBV5-1, with TRBD1 matching over 7 bases. The trim removed 7 bases at V and 3 bases at J, leaving 6 bases unmatched. This CDR3 region has 14 residues. Germline V lookup: CDR1 SGHRS, CDR2 YFSETQ. The CDR3 sequence: CASQTGDANEKLFF. The CDR3 DNA follows: TGCGCCAGCCAAACAGGGGACGCTAATGAAAAACTGTTTTTT.